This TCR beta chain was observed in a study of blood T cell repertoires in COVID-19. Study context: COVID-19 samples collected from the United States, Italy and Spain covered acute and convalescent phases. Sources were T cells, B-cell-depleted T cells, or PBMCs; the material itself was cDNA or gDNA.

In the original processing: Amplification of reference gene primers provided the estimated nucleated cell counts. TCRdb's table, derived via immunoSEQ multiplex PCR, lists solely in-frame clones and lacks some. The DNA was the basis for D and trimming; V, J and clone size are from that table. The sample lists about 42,000 clones; 75% to 90% were seen once. The sample holds a few counts of this clone. Per germline, CDR1 SGHRS and CDR2 YFSETQ. V was cut by 7 bases and J by 3 bases, with 16 bases left in between. The CDR3 length is 14 residues. The J gene is TRBJ1-1, the V gene TRBV5-1, with D tentatively TRBD1 (5 bases). The sequenced sample consisted of peripheral blood. The receptor comes from a human donor in a cohort sampled during active COVID-19. The CDR3 DNA reads as TGCGCCAGCGGACGACAGTTTGCGGACACTGAAGCTTTCTTT. Translated, it gives CASGRQFADTEAFF. The full variable domain, completed using reference TRBV5-1 and TRBJ1-1, is KAGVTQTPRYLIKTRGQQVTLSCSPISGHRSVSWYQQTPGQGLQFLFEYFSETQRNKGNFPGRFSGRQFSNSRSEMNVSTLELGDSALYLCASGRQFADTEAFFGQGTRLTVV.